These 27 T cell receptor beta chains originate from one sample sequenced in a study of cytomegalovirus exposure and HLA in healthy donors. 60 Vbeta and 13 Jbeta primers were used in PCR. Measured with immunoSEQ multiplex PCR; TCRdb has only the in-frame clones, and not every one. The sample yields under 150,000 clones, over 70% seen once. Sequenced material: PBMCs. The receptors stem from a woman aged 40-49 years in good health and CMV-seronegative.

V gene TRBV9 combines with J gene TRBJ2-2, with a possible D match to TRBD2 (6 bases). V was trimmed by 3 bases and J by 5 bases, leaving 14 bases between them. CDR3 length: 15 residues. Looked up from germline, CDR1 is SGDLS and CDR2 is YYNGEE. Written as DNA, the CDR3 is TGTGCCAGCAGCGGGAGGGCCCCAGGGACCGGGGAGCTGTTTTTT. Encoded protein: CASSGRAPGTGELFF.

This rearrangement joins TRBV19 to TRBJ1-1, with 7 positions matching TRBD1. CDR1 is LNHDA, CDR2 SQIVND, per germline (reference sequence). V was clipped by 3 bases and J by 6 bases; unmatched bases: 10. This CDR3 has 15 amino acids. In DNA form, the CDR3 reads TGTGCCAGTAGTATTCCAGGGGGGCGCGGGCCTGAAGCTTTCTTT. This translates into CASSIPGGRGPEAFF.

CDR3 nucleotides: TGCGCCAGCAGCTCGCAGGGGGCTAGCACTGAAGCTTTCTTT. This sequence encodes CASSSQGASTEAFF. V is TRBV5-1 and J is TRBJ1-1; 8 bases are a match to TRBD1. Germline CDR1 is SGHRS and CDR2 is YFSETQ. V lost 3 bases and J lost 4; bases outside the gene matches: 5. The CDR3 sequence is 14 residues long.

The count of this clone is one. V is TRBV27 and J is TRBJ1-2; perhaps TRBD1 as D (6 bases). CDR3 length equals 15 residues. Germline values: CDR1 MNHEY, CDR2 SMNVEV (reference sequence). Trimming left V 6 bases short and J 2 bases short, with 16 bases between. Here the CDR3 DNA reads TGTGCCAGCAGCCCAGATGGGGGCCAAAACTATGGCTACACCTTC. Translation gives CASSPDGGQNYGYTF.

The chain combines TRBV28 with TRBJ1-2; D ambiguous. Trimming removed 10 bases from V and 5 bases from J, with 11 bases in between. This CDR3 comprises 11 residues. Germline V gene sequence: CDR1 MDHEN, CDR2 SYDVKM. CDR3 residues: CAISDFYGYTF. The CDR3 region has the DNA TGTGCCATCTCGGACTTTTATGGCTACACCTTC.

This clone was counted once. The chain recombines TRBV27 with TRBJ2-1, with D unresolved. The V gene lost 7 bases and the J gene lost 10 bases, with 14 bases spanning the gap. In germline, CDR1 is MNHEY, CDR2 SMNVEV (reference sequence). The CDR3 sequence is 12 residues long. The CDR3 here is CASKLGPREQFF. The CDR3, as DNA: TGTGCCAGCAAGCTTGGGCCCCGGGAGCAGTTCTTC.

The V call is TRBV19, the J call TRBJ1-1; no firm D call. In germline, CDR1 is LNHDA, CDR2 SQIVND (reference sequence). V lost 6 bases to trimming and J lost 0 bases, with 17 bases between them. The CDR3 has 16 residues. CDR3 sequence (DNA): TGTGCCAGTAGGGCCCGGGGTGTGGGCCTGAACACTGAAGCTTTCTTT. This translates into CASRARGVGLNTEAFF.

This chain uses TRBV6-4 with TRBJ2-7; 9 bases agree with TRBD2. Germline loops: CDR1 MRHNA, CDR2 SNTAGT. This CDR3 has 14 amino acids. V shed 7 bases and J 2 bases; nucleotides not matched to a gene: 6. The CDR3 region is CASTRLAEAYEQYF. The CDR3 bases are TGTGCCAGCACTAGACTAGCGGAGGCCTACGAGCAGTACTTC.

The chain has TRBV7-2 and TRBJ2-7, with 7 positions matching TRBD1. CDR3 length: 15 residues. Germline CDR1 SGHTA, CDR2 FQGNSA. The V and J ends lost 5 bases and 0 bases, in that order; junction bases with no gene match: 7. This chain's CDR3 is CASSPWTGSSYEQYF. The CDR3 DNA is TGTGCCAGCAGCCCTTGGACAGGTAGCTCCTACGAGCAGTACTTC. Variable domain in full (rest from reference TRBV7-2 and TRBJ2-7): GAGVSQSPSNKVTEKGKDVELRCDPISGHTALYWYRQSLGQGLEFLIYFQGNSAPDKSGLPSDRFSAERTGGSVSTLTIQRTQQEDSAVYLCASSPWTGSSYEQYFGPGTRLTVT.

The chain couples TRBV29-1 to TRBJ2-3, with no clear D. With 0 bases removed from V and 0 bases from J, the gap between germline ends came to 4 bases. Germline-derived CDR1 and CDR2 are SQVTM and ANQGSEA. The CDR3 has 13 amino acids. Here the CDR3 DNA reads TGCAGCGTTGAAGAGGCAAGCACAGATACGCAGTATTTT. Its protein is CSVEEASTDTQYF.

This sequence joins TRBV28 and TRBJ2-1, with D maybe TRBD1 (6 bases). The CDR3 is 13 residues long. CDR1 MDHEN and CDR2 SYDVKM come from the germline V gene. Trimming cost V 6 bases and J 8 bases, with 14 bases left between them. Written as DNA, the CDR3 is TGTGCCAGCAGGGCAGGGGCTGTTGATGAGCAGTTCTTC. This sequence encodes CASRAGAVDEQFF.

The rearrangement joins TRBV2 to TRBJ2-3; 8 nucleotides match TRBD2. The germline V gene encodes CDR1 SNHLY and CDR2 FYNNEI. V lost 7 bases to trimming and J lost 4 bases; unmatched junction nucleotides: 10. The CDR3 is 15 residues long. This CDR3 is CASTPLVGLADTQYF. The CDR3 nucleotides read TGTGCCAGCACCCCGCTTGTGGGACTAGCAGATACGCAGTATTTT.

A few counts support this clone. The chain combines TRBV28 with TRBJ1-5, with 7 bases aligning to TRBD1. This CDR3 has 14 amino acids. With 5 bases clipped from V and 2 bases from J, the junction kept 3 bases outside the gene matches. Germline V lookup: CDR1 MDHEN, CDR2 SYDVKM. The DNA of the CDR3 is TGTGCCAGCAGTCAGGGGGTCGGCAATCAGCCCCAGCATTTT. Residues: CASSQGVGNQPQHF. The whole variable domain, filled in from reference TRBV28 and TRBJ1-5, reads DVKVTQSSRYLVKRTGEKVFLECVQDMDHENMFWYRQDPGLGLRLIYFSYDVKMKEKGDIPEGYSVSREKKERFSLILESASTNQTSMYLCASSQGVGNQPQHFGDGTRLSIL.

This clone was detected only a few times. The chain employs TRBV5-5 and TRBJ2-7; D is unclear. This CDR3 comprises 11 residues. Germline-derived CDR1 and CDR2 are SGHKS and YYEKEE (reference sequence). Trimming removed 4 bases from V and 1 base from J, with 3 bases in between. The DNA for the CDR3 is TGTGCCAGCAGCCCATCCTACGAGCAGTACTTC. Translation gives CASSPSYEQYF.

The CDR3 DNA reads as TGTGCCAGCAGCTTATCCAGTTATAGCAATCAGCCCCAGCATTTT. This sequence encodes CASSLSSYSNQPQHF. This chain uses TRBV7-2 with TRBJ1-5; D unresolved. V lost 2 bases and J lost 0, with 8 bases in between. The CDR3 consists of 15 residues. Germline loops: CDR1 SGHTA, CDR2 FQGNSA.

The rearrangement links TRBV30 to TRBJ1-4, with 10 bases that match TRBD1. CDR3 size: 15 residues. V was clipped by 4 bases and J by 0 bases; unmatched bases: 2. Germline CDR1 and CDR2: GTSNPN and SVGIG (reference sequence). The DNA for the CDR3 is TGTGCCTGGACCGGGACAGGGGCAACTAATGAAAAACTGTTTTTT. This encodes CAWTGTGATNEKLFF.

This chain connects TRBV5-1 to TRBJ2-3, with 13 bases that match TRBD2. The CDR3 is 17 residues long. V lost 7 bases to trimming and J lost 3 bases; unmatched junction nucleotides: 11. Germline V gives CDR1 SGHRS, CDR2 YFSETQ. CDR3 amino acids: CASVPLPGLAGTDTQYF. Here the CDR3 DNA reads TGCGCCAGCGTTCCATTACCGGGACTAGCGGGAACAGATACGCAGTATTTT.

V is TRBV5-1 and J is TRBJ2-5; 11 bases match TRBD2. Germline V CDR1 and CDR2: SGHRS, YFSETQ. The ends lost 4 bases at V and 3 bases at J; junction bases unmatched: 2. This CDR3 region has 14 residues. Written as DNA, the CDR3 is TGCGCCAGCAGCAGGGGACTAGCGGAAGAGACCCAGTACTTC. As protein: CASSRGLAEETQYF.

V usage is TRBV5-4 and J usage is TRBJ2-2; the D gene is possibly TRBD1 (6 bases). The V end was cut by 1 base, the J end by 4 bases, with 11 bases between. CDR1 and CDR2 from the germline V gene are SGHNT and YYREEE (reference sequence). This CDR3 is 15 amino acids long. The CDR3 sequence is CASSLTGILTGELFF. The CDR3 DNA reads TGTGCCAGCAGCTTGACAGGGATTCTCACCGGGGAGCTGTTTTTT.

This rearrangement joins TRBV10-1 to TRBJ2-2; TRBD2 matches 11 bases. V lost 5 bases, J lost 5 bases, and 4 bases stayed unmatched. The CDR3 runs to 15 residues. Germline CDR1 WNHNN, CDR2 SYGVQD (reference sequence). The CDR3 coding sequence is TGCGCCAGCAGTCCGACTAGCGGGGCGACCGGGGAGCTGTTTTTT. Amino acid sequence: CASSPTSGATGELFF.

This clone was detected only a few times. The chain combines TRBV15 with TRBJ2-4; TRBD2 agrees at 9 bases. The J segment lost 12 bases and the V segment lost 0 bases, leaving 24 bases of the junction unmatched. Looked up from germline, CDR1 is LNHNV and CDR2 is YYDKDF (reference sequence). The CDR3 has 20 residues. CDR3 protein: CATSRDLAQGVKRGVASQYF. The CDR3 DNA reads TGTGCCACCAGCAGAGACCTTGCCCAGGGAGTAAAGCGGGGGGTCGCCAGTCAGTACTTC.

As to this clone: Distinct nucleotide sequences in the sample also encode this CDR3. The chain joins TRBV7-9 to TRBJ1-2; possibly TRBD1 for D (5 bases). Germline CDR1 and CDR2: SEHNR and FQNEAQ (reference sequence). V was shortened by 4 bases and J by 8 bases, with 17 bases between the two germline ends. The CDR3 runs to 14 residues. The CDR3: CASSYSGTGGGYTF. CDR3 nucleotides: TGTGCCAGCAGCTACTCCGGAACGGGGGGGGGCTACACCTTC.

The chain carries TRBV6-5 and TRBJ1-2, with a weak D call TRBD1 (6 bases). This CDR3 has 15 residues. V was pared by 8 bases and J by 4 bases, with 20 bases between. The V gene's germline CDR1 is MNHEY and CDR2 SVGAGI. The CDR3: CASRPGTPVGYGYTF. Here the CDR3 DNA reads TGTGCCAGCCGGCCCGGGACACCTGTTGGCTATGGCTACACCTTC.

This clone was counted a few times. This sequence joins TRBV5-1 and TRBJ1-1, with 7 bases matching TRBD1. Trimming cost V 5 bases and J 0 bases; bases outside gene matches: 4. Germline CDR1 and CDR2: SGHRS and YFSETQ. The length of the CDR3 is 14 residues. CDR3 sequence reads: CASSAGTVNTEAFF. The CDR3 DNA is TGCGCCAGCAGTGCGGGGACAGTGAACACTGAAGCTTTCTTT.

The rearrangement links TRBV28 to TRBJ1-2, with 8 nucleotides matching TRBD1. This CDR3 has 15 amino acids. Germline trimming cut 6 bases from V and 10 bases from J; bases unmatched to any gene: 16. Germline CDR1 reads MDHEN; CDR2 reads SYDVKM. The CDR3 is CASSSGQESPNDYTF. The DNA for the CDR3 is TGTGCCAGCAGCTCGGGACAGGAATCCCCAAATGACTACACCTTC.

The chain is built from TRBV19 and TRBJ2-7, with 7 bases identical to TRBD2. J lost 0 bases, V lost 8 bases, and 7 bases had no gene match. Germline-derived CDR1 and CDR2 are LNHDA and SQIVND (reference sequence). This CDR3 comprises 14 residues. DNA of the CDR3: TGTGCCAGTCAGAGGGGAGGGAGCTCCTACGAGCAGTACTTC. Protein product: CASQRGGSSYEQYF.

The gene calls are TRBV7-9 and TRBJ2-1; no clear D. The CDR3 has 13 residues. Looked up from germline, CDR1 is SEHNR and CDR2 is FQNEAQ (reference sequence). Trimming pared 3 bases from V and 5 bases from J, leaving 8 bases between. Here the CDR3 reads CASSFLANNEQFF. The CDR3 DNA reads TGTGCCAGCAGCTTTCTGGCCAACAATGAGCAGTTCTTC.